Presented here are 30 T cell receptor beta chains from one specimen sequenced in a study of read filtering for tumor transcriptome and immune sequencing. This library used around 400 ng RNA and molecular barcoded adaptors spanning alpha/delta and beta/gamma chains. From the reads, TCRdb called clonotypes with MiXCR, one entry per CDR3 protein. The sample lists 75,000 to 95,000 distinct CDR3 sequences, roughly 21% occurring once. The sample comprised a population of CD138-negative cells sorted from bone marrow. Every receptor here comes from a donor at least 40 years old with multiple myeloma.

This clonotype was recorded only once. The gene calls are TRBV7-2 and TRBJ2-5; the match to TRBD2 covers 11 bases. J gave up 9 bases and V 3 bases, and 9 bases lay outside the gene matches. Germline assignment: CDR1 SGHTA and CDR2 FQGNSA. The CDR3 length is 15 residues. The DNA of the CDR3 is TGTGCCAGCAGCTTTAGCGGGGGGGGGTTTAGGGCCCAGTACTTC. Encoded protein: CASSFSGGGFRAQYF.

The chain joins TRBV5-1 to TRBJ2-7, with TRBD1 matching 8 bases. This CDR3 spans 14 amino acids. Germline V CDR1 and CDR2: SGHRS, YFSETQ. Trimming cost V 2 bases and J 5 bases; bases outside gene matches: 6. CDR3 protein: CASSLGQGFDEQYF. CDR3 sequence (DNA): TGCGCCAGCAGCTTAGGACAGGGTTTCGACGAGCAGTACTTC.

This clonotype was seen at least ten times. The V and J genes are TRBV29-1 and TRBJ1-1; 8 bases fit TRBD1. The CDR3 covers 11 residues. V lost 7 bases to trimming and J lost 6 bases; unmatched junction nucleotides: 4. Germline V gives CDR1 SQVTM, CDR2 ANQGSEA. CDR3 in DNA: TGCAGCGGGAACAGGGGGGCTGAAGCTTTCTTT. Translating it yields CSGNRGAEAFF.

Notes on this clonotype: A read error may be the cause here, since a much bigger clone is one base away. V and J are TRBV2 and TRBJ1-1; no clear D gene. CDR1 and CDR2 from the germline V gene are SNHLY and FYNNEI. This CDR3 is 12 amino acids long. The V and J ends lost 6 bases and 5 bases respectively, with 10 bases between them. CDR3 sequence reads: CASRGGKTEAFF. Written as DNA, the CDR3 is TGTGCCAGCAGGGGCGGGAAAACTGAAGCTTTCTTT.

This clonotype has more than one count but fewer than ten. The chain employs TRBV7-2 and TRBJ2-3; D is unclear. Trimming stripped 3 bases from V and 1 base from J, with 11 bases between. Germline V CDR1 and CDR2: SGHTA, FQGNSA. This CDR3 contains 15 residues. CDR3 amino acids: CASSFTPDRTDTQYF. CDR3 bases: TGTGCCAGCAGCTTTACGCCGGATCGCACAGATACGCAGTATTTT. Looking up the rest from reference TRBV7-2 and TRBJ2-3 gives the full variable domain: GAGVSQSPSNKVTEKGKDVELRCDPISGHTALYWYRQSLGQGLEFLIYFQGNSAPDKSGLPSDRFSAERTGGSVSTLTIQRTQQEDSAVYLCASSFTPDRTDTQYFGPGTRLTVL.

The sample holds many counts of this clonotype. The chain joins TRBV7-9 to TRBJ2-1, with 11 nucleotides matching TRBD1. The CDR3 extends over 13 amino acids. Germline V gene sequence: CDR1 SEHNR, CDR2 FQNEAQ (reference sequence). The V segment lost 7 bases and the J segment 7 bases; nucleotides outside the gene matches: 3. CDR3 sequence reads: CASKDRGLNEQFF. The CDR3 coding sequence is TGTGCCAGCAAGGACAGGGGGCTAAATGAGCAGTTCTTC.

A word on this clonotype: A read error is possible here, since a much larger clone lies one base away. This rearrangement joins TRBV3-1 to TRBJ2-7; D uncertain. This CDR3 is built from 14 residues. V dropped 4 bases and J dropped 1 base, with 11 bases sitting between them. Germline-derived CDR1 and CDR2 are LGHDT and YNNKEL (reference sequence). The CDR3 loop is CASSLQPGSYEQYF. CDR3 coding DNA: TGTGCCAGCAGCCTGCAGCCAGGATCCTACGAGCAGTACTTC.

This clonotype was counted ten times or more. The chain recombines TRBV5-1 with TRBJ1-5; no definite D call. The V gene lost 0 bases and the J gene lost 6 bases, with 16 bases spanning the gap. The CDR3 totals 16 residues. Germline V lookup: CDR1 SGHRS, CDR2 YFSETQ. Here the CDR3 DNA reads TGCGCCAGCAGCTTGGATGGACCGGTTTACGGTCAGCCCCAGCATTTT. Translated: CASSLDGPVYGQPQHF.

Within the sample, this clonotype is medium-sized. J is TRBJ2-1 and V is TRBV28, with 10 nucleotides matching TRBD1. Germline values: CDR1 MDHEN, CDR2 SYDVKM. Unmatched junction bases numbered 14, after V lost 4 bases and J lost 5 bases. The CDR3 contains 18 residues. The CDR3 loop reads CASSSHRFGTGDHNEQFF. The DNA of the CDR3 is TGTGCCAGCAGTTCCCACCGATTCGGGACAGGGGACCACAATGAGCAGTTCTTC.

This clonotype was seen ten or more times. This rearrangement joins TRBV2 to TRBJ1-5; TRBD1 is a possible D gene (6 bases). CDR1 is SNHLY, CDR2 FYNNEI, per germline. The CDR3 consists of 13 residues. Between the trimmed V and J ends, which lost 11 bases and 8 bases, there was a span of 19 bases. CDR3 sequence reads: CAGGMGGQKPQHF. In DNA form, the CDR3 reads TGTGCCGGAGGGATGGGGGGGCAGAAGCCCCAGCATTTT. Looking up the rest from reference TRBV2 and TRBJ1-5 gives the full variable domain: EPEVTQTPSHQVTQMGQEVILRCVPISNHLYFYWYRQILGQKVEFLVSFYNNEISEKSEIFDDQFSVERPDGSNFTLKIRSTKLEDSAMYFCAGGMGGQKPQHFGDGTRLSIL.

This clonotype has ten or more counts. V is TRBV28 and J is TRBJ2-7; no clear D gene. Trimming removed 4 bases from V and 3 bases from J, with 7 bases in between. Germline assignment: CDR1 MDHEN and CDR2 SYDVKM. The CDR3 spans 12 residues. Written as DNA, the CDR3 is TGTGCCAGCAGTTCCCGGAGCTACGAGCAGTACTTC. Its protein is CASSSRSYEQYF.

This clonotype was counted between two and nine times. The chain combines TRBV5-1 with TRBJ2-7, with TRBD1 matching over 10 bases. The germline V gene has CDR1 SGHRS and CDR2 YFSETQ. V dropped 4 bases and J dropped 4; count of bases not matched to a gene: 2. This CDR3 spans 13 amino acids. The CDR3 coding sequence is TGCGCCAGCAGCCGGGGACAGGGGTACGAGCAGTACTTC. The encoded protein is CASSRGQGYEQYF.

As concerns this clonotype: A much larger clone sits a single nucleotide away, making a read error possible. The V call is TRBV6-2 or TRBV6-3, the J call TRBJ1-1, with D uncertain. Deletions cut 2 bases from V and 1 base from J, with 5 bases between. This CDR3 is 13 amino acids long. Per germline, CDR1 MNHEY and CDR2 SVGEGT. The CDR3 reads CASSYDGNTEAFF. CDR3 DNA sequence: TGTGCCAGCAGTTACGACGGGAACACTGAAGCTTTCTTT.

The V and J genes are TRBV28 and TRBJ1-3; D remains unclear. The V gene lost 3 bases and the J gene lost 9 bases, with 9 bases spanning the gap. Germline CDR1 reads MDHEN; CDR2 reads SYDVKM. The CDR3 has 12 amino acids. The CDR3 loop reads CASSLGSPTIYF. The CDR3 coding sequence is TGTGCCAGCAGTTTGGGGAGCCCCACCATATATTTT.

This clonotype has only a few counts. This may be a read error, as it is one base from a much larger clone. The chain joins TRBV12-3 or TRBV12-4 to TRBJ2-6; D ambiguous. This CDR3 comprises 18 residues. The CDR3 region is CVSSPLDGYHSGANVLTF. The CDR3 region has the DNA TGTGTCAGCAGTCCCCTGGACGGCTACCACTCTGGGGCCAACGTCCTGACTTTC.

The V call is TRBV29-1, the J call TRBJ2-7; possibly TRBD2 for D (6 bases). This CDR3 has 11 residues. Germline V gives CDR1 SQVTM, CDR2 ANQGSEA. CDR3 in DNA: TGCATCGTGCGGGACGGCTACGAGCAGTACTTC. This encodes CIVRDGYEQYF.

This clonotype was seen repeatedly, ten times or more. The chain recombines TRBV11-3 with TRBJ2-3, with a tentative D call TRBD1 (7 bases). From germline, CDR1 is SGHNT and CDR2 YENEEA. This CDR3 has 15 amino acids. Between the trimmed V and J ends, which lost 6 bases and 4 bases, there was a span of 17 bases. CDR3 sequence reads: CASRKTGTAADTQYF. DNA for the CDR3: TGTGCCAGCAGGAAGACAGGGACTGCAGCAGATACGCAGTATTTT. The full variable domain, with the rest looked up from reference TRBV11-3 and TRBJ2-3, is EAGVVQSPRYKIIEKKQPVAFWCNPISGHNTLYWYLQNLGQGPELLIRYENEEAVDDSQLPKDRFSAERLKGVDSTLKIQPAELGDSAVYLCASRKTGTAADTQYFGPGTRLTVL.

This chain's CDR3 is CASGLRLDPYNEQFF. In DNA, the CDR3 is TGTGCCAGCGGTCTCCGGCTAGACCCTTACAATGAGCAGTTCTTC. J is TRBJ2-1 and V is TRBV12-3 or TRBV12-4, with D uncertain. V dropped 8 bases and J dropped 4 bases, with 18 bases sitting between them. The CDR3 is made up of 15 amino acids.

V is TRBV7-9 and J is TRBJ1-5, with 8 bases fitting TRBD1. The trim removed 5 bases at V and 7 bases at J, leaving 10 bases unmatched. This CDR3 region has 15 residues. Germline CDR1 reads SEHNR; CDR2 reads FQNEAQ (reference sequence). The CDR3 sequence is CASSEAAGGRQPQHF. The CDR3 DNA follows: TGTGCCAGCAGCGAGGCGGCAGGGGGCAGGCAGCCCCAGCATTTT.

This clonotype came up a few times. The CDR3 region is CASSLGGQGADTQYF. The CDR3 region has the DNA TGTGCCAGCAGCTTAGGGGGTCAAGGAGCAGATACGCAGTATTTT. The chain carries TRBV5-4 and TRBJ2-3, with D perhaps TRBD1 (6 bases). V lost 2 bases and J lost 4, with 14 bases in between. In germline, CDR1 is SGHNT, CDR2 YYREEE (reference sequence). This CDR3 region has 15 residues.

V and J are TRBV29-1 and TRBJ2-3; possibly TRBD1 for D (6 bases). CDR1 and CDR2 (germline): SQVTM, ANQGSEA. V dropped 6 bases and J dropped 1 base, with 14 bases sitting between them. CDR3 size: 14 residues. In DNA form, the CDR3 reads TGCAGCGTACGGACAGTCCTAGGCACAGATACGCAGTATTTT. Translating it yields CSVRTVLGTDTQYF.

This clonotype appeared a few times. The V gene is TRBV28, the J gene TRBJ1-5; D may be TRBD1 (5 bases). This CDR3 region has 14 residues. Trimming cost V 6 bases and J 5 bases, with 14 bases left between them. Germline CDR1 MDHEN, CDR2 SYDVKM. CDR3 DNA sequence: TGTGCCAGCAGCCCCGGGACGGGGGATCAGCCCCAGCATTTT. It is translated as CASSPGTGDQPQHF.

The table lists this clonotype with a count of one. The chain uses TRBV4-1 and TRBJ2-3, with 8 bases that match TRBD2. Trimming cost V 7 bases and J 8 bases; bases outside gene matches: 20. Germline values: CDR1 MGHRA, CDR2 YSYEKL. The CDR3 runs to 17 residues. Written as DNA, the CDR3 is TGCGCCAGCAACCCACTGGGAGCGGGGGAGCTCACGGGTACGCAGTATTTT. Encoded protein: CASNPLGAGELTGTQYF.

V is TRBV27 and J is TRBJ2-6; D uncertain. The V gene's germline CDR1 is MNHEY and CDR2 SMNVEV (reference sequence). The ends were cut back, 3 bases at V and 4 bases at J, with 4 bases in the middle. The CDR3 contains 13 residues. DNA of the CDR3: TGTGCCAGCAGTTTTCCCGGGGCCAACGTCCTGACTTTC. This sequence encodes CASSFPGANVLTF.

Many counts were recorded for this clonotype. The V and J genes are TRBV6-6 and TRBJ2-7; perhaps TRBD1 as D (6 bases). V lost 2 bases to trimming and J lost 3 bases, with 8 bases between them. The CDR3 loop spans 13 amino acids. Per germline, CDR1 MNHNY and CDR2 SVGAGI (reference sequence). The DNA for the CDR3 is TGTGCCAGCAGTTACGGGGGACACTACGAGCAGTACTTC. It yields the protein CASSYGGHYEQYF.

Concerning this clonotype itself: A junction boundary mismatches the germline segment, possibly from a read error. This chain uses TRBV6-6 with TRBJ2-1; D uncertain. The CDR3 contains 13 residues. The germline gives CDR1 MNHNY, CDR2 SVGAGI (reference sequence). The CDR3 nucleotides read TGTGTCAGCAGTTACTCGTTCAGTTATGAGCAGTTCTTC. It specifies CVSSYSFSYEQFF.

This clonotype was recorded many times. V usage is TRBV2 and J usage is TRBJ1-6, with a possible D match to TRBD1 (6 bases). CDR1 is SNHLY, CDR2 FYNNEI, per germline. Trimming cost V 0 bases and J 7 bases, with 10 bases left between them. This CDR3 contains 15 residues. The CDR3 sequence: CASSEAVGHNSPLHF. DNA of the CDR3: TGTGCCAGCAGTGAAGCGGTGGGACACAATTCACCCCTCCACTTT.

In its sample, this clonotype was seen a few times. This chain links TRBV28 with TRBJ1-3; a possible D gene is TRBD1 (6 bases). The V gene lost 7 bases and the J gene lost 4 bases, with 20 bases spanning the gap. The CDR3 extends over 16 amino acids. The germline CDR1 and CDR2 sequences are MDHEN and SYDVKM. The CDR3 region has the DNA TGTGCCAGCAAAGGGGGTGCCAGCGACGTCGGAAACACCATATATTTT. This codes for CASKGGASDVGNTIYF.

Comments on this clonotype: The CDR3 does not close with the conserved phenylalanine or tryptophan, likely indicating a read error. The rearrangement uses TRBV5-6 and TRBJ2-3; no firm D call. Trimming removed 2 bases at V and 1 base at J, with 2 bases between. Germline CDR1 is SGHDT and CDR2 is YYEEEE. CDR3 size: 12 residues. Here the CDR3 reads CASSFGTDTQYL. The CDR3 region has the DNA TGTGCCAGCAGCTTCGGCACAGATACGCAGTATCTT.

In regard to this clonotype: One end of the junction is discordant with germline, which a read error may explain. Here the CDR3 DNA reads TGTGCCGGCAGTTGGTCCCGGGACAGGGTAACTGAAGCTTTCTTT. Encoded protein: CAGSWSRDRVTEAFF. The chain couples TRBV7-9 to TRBJ1-1; 9 bases align to TRBD1. CDR3 length equals 15 residues. From germline, CDR1 is SEHNR and CDR2 FQNEAQ (reference sequence).